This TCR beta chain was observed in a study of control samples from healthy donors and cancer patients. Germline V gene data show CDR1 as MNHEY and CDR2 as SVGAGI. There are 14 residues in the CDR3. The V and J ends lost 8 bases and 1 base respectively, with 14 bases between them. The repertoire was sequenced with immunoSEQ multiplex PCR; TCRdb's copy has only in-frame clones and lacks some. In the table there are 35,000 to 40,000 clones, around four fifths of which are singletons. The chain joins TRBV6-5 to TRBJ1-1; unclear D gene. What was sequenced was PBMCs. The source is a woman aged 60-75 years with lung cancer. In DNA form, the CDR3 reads TGTGCCAGCTCCTTTCGAGGAAGGAACACTGAAGCTTTCTTT. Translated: CASSFRGRNTEAFF.